This TCR beta chain derives from a study of T cells in Graves' hyperthyroidism and ophthalmopathy. This clonotype was seen many times. Antigen: not known. This CDR3 has 15 residues. V dropped 4 bases and J dropped 4; count of bases not matched to a gene: 8. CDR1 is SGHRS and CDR2 is YFSETQ in the germline V gene. There were TCR beta CDR3 regions amplified from RNA transcripts. Researchers ran a first-round RT-PCR on the TCR CDR3 using the HTBI primer set. TCRdb re-derived calls from the multiplex PCR reads in MiXCR, one entry per CDR3 protein. The table shows a few hundred thousand distinct CDR3 sequences, with around a sixth occurring only once. Study results and caveats: Ophthalmopathy could be told apart from stable hyperthyroidism with a 13 V-J model.

This receptor was obtained from a woman in her 50s with Graves' hyperthyroidism. The sequencing sample was made of blood. The V call is TRBV5-1, the J call TRBJ1-2; 9 nucleotides align to TRBD1. The CDR3 spells CASSPGTGSIYGYTF. Written as DNA, the CDR3 is TGCGCCAGCAGCCCCGGGACAGGGAGCATCTATGGCTACACCTTC.